The clone carrying this TCR beta chain was seen at least ten times. The antigen is not known. At one end the junction does not follow the germline gene, possibly because of a read error. The data stem from a study of CD8 T cells in ankylosing spondylitis. Regarding the study as a whole: Blood of patients with ankylosing spondylitis appeared to be characterized by a TCR beta motif of eight highly homologous variants. CD8+ by phenotype, disease-linked clones were relatively rare in peripheral blood.

Quantitative 5'-RACE with molecular barcodes produced the TCR beta libraries. Each CDR3 protein gets one entry after TCRdb re-called the 5' RACE reads with MiXCR. The table includes about 510,000 distinct CDR3 sequences, about 5% detected once. The TCR comes from a male donor with ankylosing spondylitis. The sequenced sample consisted of blood, either unsorted or a sorted T cell fraction (not recorded which).

The CDR3 protein is CASSPGTPTDTQYF. CDR3 nucleotide sequence: TGTGCTAGCAGTCCCGGGACCCCCACAGATACGCAGTATTTT. The V gene is TRBV7-7, the J gene TRBJ2-3; either TRBD1 or TRBD2 may supply D (5 bases each). From germline, CDR1 is SSHAT and CDR2 FNYEAQ (reference sequence). The CDR3 has 14 amino acids.